Described below is a single TCR beta chain sequence and its context. Trimming removed 4 bases from V and 5 bases from J; junction bases left unmatched: 10. This CDR3 spans 14 amino acids. Germline CDR1 and CDR2: SQVTM and ANQGSEA. The source of the sample is a study of blood T cell repertoires in COVID-19. The protocol was immunoSEQ multiplex PCR, while the TCRdb copy is restricted to in-frame clones and leaves out a portion. In the table there are approximately 230,000 clones, around 84% of which are singletons. This receptor was taken from a man in his forties who had recovered from COVID-19. This rearrangement joins TRBV29-1 to TRBJ2-5; 7 positions agree with TRBD1. The sequenced material came from PBMCs or T cells enriched from blood (not recorded which). The CDR3 nucleotides are TGCAGCGTTGTCAAGGGGGCACCCTCCGAGACCCAGTACTTC. This translates into CSVVKGAPSETQYF.